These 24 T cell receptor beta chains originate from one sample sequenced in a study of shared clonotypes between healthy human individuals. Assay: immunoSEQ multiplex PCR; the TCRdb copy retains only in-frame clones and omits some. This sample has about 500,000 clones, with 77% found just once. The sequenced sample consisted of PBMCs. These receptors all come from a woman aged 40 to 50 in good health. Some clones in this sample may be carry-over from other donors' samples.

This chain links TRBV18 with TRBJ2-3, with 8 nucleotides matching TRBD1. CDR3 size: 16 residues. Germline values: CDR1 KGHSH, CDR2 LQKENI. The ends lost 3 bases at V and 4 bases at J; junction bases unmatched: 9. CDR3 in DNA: TGTGCCAGCTCACCCGCAGGGGGCACCCCAGCAGATACGCAGTATTTT. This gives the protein CASSPAGGTPADTQYF. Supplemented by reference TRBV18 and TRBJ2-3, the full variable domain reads NAGVMQNPRHLVRRRGQEARLRCSPMKGHSHVYWYRQLPEEGLKFMVYLQKENIIDESGMPKERFSAEFPKEGPSILRIQQVVRGDSAAYFCASSPAGGTPADTQYFGPGTRLTVL.

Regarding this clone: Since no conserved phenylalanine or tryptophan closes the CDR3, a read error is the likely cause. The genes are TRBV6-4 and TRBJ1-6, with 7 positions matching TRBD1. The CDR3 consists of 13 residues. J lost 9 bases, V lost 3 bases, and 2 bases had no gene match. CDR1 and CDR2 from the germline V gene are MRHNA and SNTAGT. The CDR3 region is CASSEQGGSPLHL. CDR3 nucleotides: TGTGCCAGCAGTGAGCAGGGGGGTTCACCCCTCCACCTT.

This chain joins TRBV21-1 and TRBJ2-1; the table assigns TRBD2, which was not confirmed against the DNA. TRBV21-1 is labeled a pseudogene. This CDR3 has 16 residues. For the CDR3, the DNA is TGTGCCAGCAGCCCCTGGACTCCTAGCTCCTACAATGAGCAGTTCTTC. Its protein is CASSPWTPSSYNEQFF.

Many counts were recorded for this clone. CDR3 sequence (DNA): TGTGCCAGCAGCGTCGGTAACAGGGGAGGCACAGATACGCAGTATTTT. Protein sequence: CASSVGNRGGTDTQYF. The J gene is TRBJ2-3, the V gene TRBV9; 7 bases fit TRBD1. CDR3 length: 16 amino acids. CDR1 is SGDLS, CDR2 YYNGEE, per germline. V shed 2 bases and J 1 base; nucleotides not matched to a gene: 7.

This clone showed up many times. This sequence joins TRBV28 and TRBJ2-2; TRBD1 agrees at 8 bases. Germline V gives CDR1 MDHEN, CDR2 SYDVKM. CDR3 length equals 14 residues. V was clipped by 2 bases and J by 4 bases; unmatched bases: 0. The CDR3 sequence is CASSLTGGTGELFF. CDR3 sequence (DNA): TGTGCCAGCAGTTTAACAGGGGGCACCGGGGAGCTGTTTTTT.

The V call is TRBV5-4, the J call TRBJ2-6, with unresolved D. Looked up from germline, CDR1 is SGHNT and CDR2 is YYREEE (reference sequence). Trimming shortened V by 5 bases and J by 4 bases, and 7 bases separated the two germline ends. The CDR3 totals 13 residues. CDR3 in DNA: TGTGCCAGCAGGGCCCCCGGGGCCAACGTCCTGACTTTC. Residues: CASRAPGANVLTF. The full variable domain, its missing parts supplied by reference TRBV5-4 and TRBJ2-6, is ETGVTQSPTHLIKTRGQQVTLRCSSQSGHNTVSWYQQALGQGPQFIFQYYREEENGRGNFPPRFSGLQFPNYSSELNVNALELDDSALYLCASRAPGANVLTFGAGSRLTVL.

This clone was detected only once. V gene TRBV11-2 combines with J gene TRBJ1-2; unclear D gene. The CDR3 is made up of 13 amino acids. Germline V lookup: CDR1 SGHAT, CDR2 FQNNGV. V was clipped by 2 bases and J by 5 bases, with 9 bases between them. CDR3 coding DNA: TGTGCCAGCAGCTTATTAAGGGCTTATGGCTACACCTTC. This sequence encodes CASSLLRAYGYTF.

CDR3 sequence (DNA): TGCGCCAGCAGCTTGGGGACTAGCGGGAGGACGCTGGATACGCAGTATTTT. Encoded protein: CASSLGTSGRTLDTQYF. The V and J genes are TRBV5-1 and TRBJ2-3; TRBD2 matches 14 bases. This CDR3 contains 17 residues. Germline assignment: CDR1 SGHRS and CDR2 YFSETQ. With 0 bases clipped from V and 6 bases from J, the junction kept 6 bases outside the gene matches.

CDR3 protein: CSVEGGGRNNEQFF. In nucleotides, the CDR3 is TGCAGCGTTGAAGGAGGGGGCCGAAACAATGAGCAGTTCTTC. This rearrangement joins TRBV29-1 to TRBJ2-1; TRBD1 matches at 7 bases. Germline V gene data show CDR1 as SQVTM and CDR2 as ANQGSEA. This CDR3 region has 14 residues. After removal of 1 base from V and 5 bases from J, the junction contained 5 bases not matched to a gene.

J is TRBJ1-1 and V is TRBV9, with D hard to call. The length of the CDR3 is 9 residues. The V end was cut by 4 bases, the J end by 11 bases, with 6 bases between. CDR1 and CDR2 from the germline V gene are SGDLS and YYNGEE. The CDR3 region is CASSPQAFF. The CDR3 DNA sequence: TGTGCCAGCAGCCCCCAGGCTTTCTTT.

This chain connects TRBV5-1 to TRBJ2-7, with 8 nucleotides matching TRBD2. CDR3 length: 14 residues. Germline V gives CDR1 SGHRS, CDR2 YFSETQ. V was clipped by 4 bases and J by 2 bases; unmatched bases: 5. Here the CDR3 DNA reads TGCGCCAGCAGCCCGGGACTAGGAACCTACGAGCAGTACTTC. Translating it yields CASSPGLGTYEQYF.

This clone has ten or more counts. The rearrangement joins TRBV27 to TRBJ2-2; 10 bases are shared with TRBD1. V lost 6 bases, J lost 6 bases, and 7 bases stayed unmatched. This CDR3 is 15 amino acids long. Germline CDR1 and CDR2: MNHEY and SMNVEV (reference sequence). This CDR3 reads CASRQTGGAAGELFF. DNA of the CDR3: TGTGCCAGCAGGCAGACAGGGGGCGCGGCCGGGGAGCTGTTTTTT.

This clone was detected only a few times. The CDR3 DNA reads TGTGCCAGCAGGAAGGGACAGAACACTGAAGCTTTCTTT. Protein product: CASRKGQNTEAFF. The chain couples TRBV7-2 to TRBJ1-1, with TRBD1 as a possible D gene (6 bases). V was clipped by 6 bases and J by 1 base, with 9 bases between them. This CDR3 comprises 13 residues. Germline lookup yields CDR1 SGHTA and CDR2 FQGNSA.

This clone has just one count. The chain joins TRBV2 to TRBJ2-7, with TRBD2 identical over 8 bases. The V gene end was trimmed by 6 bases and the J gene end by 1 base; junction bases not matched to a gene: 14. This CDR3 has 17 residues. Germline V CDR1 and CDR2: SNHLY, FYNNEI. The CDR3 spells CASRLLAGTIESYEQYF. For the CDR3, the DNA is TGTGCCAGCAGACTCCTAGCGGGCACTATCGAATCCTACGAGCAGTACTTC.

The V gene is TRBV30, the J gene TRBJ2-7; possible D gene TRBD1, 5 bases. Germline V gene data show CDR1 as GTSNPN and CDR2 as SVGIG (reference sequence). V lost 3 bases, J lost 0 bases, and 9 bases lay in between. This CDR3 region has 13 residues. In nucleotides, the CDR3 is TGTGCCTGGAGAAGCAGGGCCTCCTACGAGCAGTACTTC. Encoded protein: CAWRSRASYEQYF.

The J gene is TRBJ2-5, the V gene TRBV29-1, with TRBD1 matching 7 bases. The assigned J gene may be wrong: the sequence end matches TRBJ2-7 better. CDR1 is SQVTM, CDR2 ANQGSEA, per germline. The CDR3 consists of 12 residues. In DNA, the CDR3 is TGCAGCGTTGCCGGGACAGACTACGAGCAGTACTTC. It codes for CSVAGTDYEQYF.

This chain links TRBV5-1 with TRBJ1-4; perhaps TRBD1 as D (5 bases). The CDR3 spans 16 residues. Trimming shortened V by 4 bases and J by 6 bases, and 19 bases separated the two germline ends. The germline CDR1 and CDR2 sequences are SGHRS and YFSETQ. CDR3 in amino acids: CASSPNLLGTDEKLFF. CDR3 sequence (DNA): TGCGCCAGCAGCCCAAACTTACTCGGGACGGATGAAAAACTGTTTTTT.

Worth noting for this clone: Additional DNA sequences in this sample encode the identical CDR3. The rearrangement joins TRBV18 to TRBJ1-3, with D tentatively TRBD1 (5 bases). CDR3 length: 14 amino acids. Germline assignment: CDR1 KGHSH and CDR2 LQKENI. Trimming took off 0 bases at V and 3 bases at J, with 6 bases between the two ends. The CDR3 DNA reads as TGTGCCAGCTCACCACCGGGGGATGGAAACACCATATATTTT. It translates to CASSPPGDGNTIYF.

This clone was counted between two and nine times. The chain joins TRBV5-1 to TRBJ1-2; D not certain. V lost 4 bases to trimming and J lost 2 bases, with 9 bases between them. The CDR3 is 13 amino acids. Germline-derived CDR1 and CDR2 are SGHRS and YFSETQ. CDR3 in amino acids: CASSDRPNYGYTF. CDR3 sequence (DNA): TGCGCCAGCAGCGACCGCCCAAACTATGGCTACACCTTC.

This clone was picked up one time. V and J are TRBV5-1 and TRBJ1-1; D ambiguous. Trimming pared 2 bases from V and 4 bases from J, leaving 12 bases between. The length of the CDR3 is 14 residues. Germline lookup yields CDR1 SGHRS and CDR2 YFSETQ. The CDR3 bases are TGCGCCAGCAGCTTAGACAAGTGGGGCACTGAAGCTTTCTTT. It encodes CASSLDKWGTEAFF.

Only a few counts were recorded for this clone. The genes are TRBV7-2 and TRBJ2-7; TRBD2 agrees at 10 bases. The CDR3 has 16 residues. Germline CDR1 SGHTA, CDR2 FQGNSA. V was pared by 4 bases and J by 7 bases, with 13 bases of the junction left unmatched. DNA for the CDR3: TGTGCCAGCAGCTCCGATTCGATCAGACTAGCGGGTGAGCAGTACTTC. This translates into CASSSDSIRLAGEQYF.

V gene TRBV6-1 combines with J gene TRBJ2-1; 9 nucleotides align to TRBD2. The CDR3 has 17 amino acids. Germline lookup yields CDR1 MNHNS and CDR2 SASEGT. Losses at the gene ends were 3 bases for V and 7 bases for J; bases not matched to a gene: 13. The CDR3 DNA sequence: TGTGCCAGCAGTGACAGGCGGGAGGGCCAATACTTTAATGAGCAGTTCTTC. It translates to CASSDRREGQYFNEQFF.

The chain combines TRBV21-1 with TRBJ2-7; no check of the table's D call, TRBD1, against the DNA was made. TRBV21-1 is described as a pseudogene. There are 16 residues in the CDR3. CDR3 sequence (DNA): TGTGCCAGCACGGCCCTCGGATACAGGGCGGAATACGAGCAGTACTTC. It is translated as CASTALGYRAEYEQYF.

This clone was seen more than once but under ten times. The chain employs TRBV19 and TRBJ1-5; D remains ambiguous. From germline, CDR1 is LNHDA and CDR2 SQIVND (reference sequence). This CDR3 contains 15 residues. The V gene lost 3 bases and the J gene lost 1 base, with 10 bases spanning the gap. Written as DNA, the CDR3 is TGTGCCAGTAGTATCGGCAGTATAAGCAATCAGCCCCAGCATTTT. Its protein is CASSIGSISNQPQHF.